Detailed here is one T cell receptor (beta chain). Only a few counts were recorded for this clonotype. What this receptor recognizes is not known. No qualities accompany the bases; no much larger clone lies one base away. The sample is drawn from a study of T cell repertoires in cytomegalovirus infection (dated by TCRdb to between 2017 and 2020). Looking at the study overall: Recently identified HLA-C-restricted CMV epitopes, whose presentation resists viral immunomodulation, were targeted by peptide stimulations together with well-studied HLA-B-restricted epitopes. Donor HLA type was relevant to the analysis, because carriage of CMV infection together with the matching HLA type was indicated by public TCR beta signatures. The study at large found these results: Carriers of CMV infection plus the relevant HLA type were discriminated by the cumulative frequency of public TCR beta family members in the study cohort and in an independent roughly 370-donor cohort. The ex vivo response was dominated by HLA-C-restricted CMV-specific TCR beta clonotypes, which also provided the single most frequent clonotype in two of eight donors.

The cysteine opens and the phenylalanine closes a CDR3 of 16 amino acids. Only CDR3 DNA is held: 48 bases, read in frame from base 1. Trimming accounts for 4 bases at V and 9 bases at J, while the number of junction bases matched to no gene is 13. The listed sequencing device is Illumina HiSeq 1500. TCRdb reprocessing: public reads trimmed at Q25 with fastp, clones called with MiXCR, in-frame beta chains kept. Merged by CDR3 protein, the rows form single entries marked with the most common genes and DNA. The sample yields approximately 89,000 distinct CDR3 sequences; 24% were counted once. The biggest ten clones account for roughly 50% of the sample. The treatment or condition label, read with the paper, signifies: in vitro stimulation with specific CMV peptide epitopes to enrich CMV-specific T cells.

The rearranged segments are TRBV12-3 or TRBV12-4 and TRBJ2-1; 9 bases in the middle match TRBD2. This clonotype was sampled from a human donor in good health (CMV status not recorded). Some clones in this sample may be carry-over from other donors' samples. Sample: CD8+ T cells from cultured PBMCs, taken from culture after CMV antigen stimulation. The sequenced DNA is TGTGCCAGCAGTTCCTCTAGCGGGGCGGCTTTTGTTGAGCAGTTCTTC. This gives the protein CASSSSSGAAFVEQFF.